A selection of T cell receptor beta chains follows, all from one sample in a study of cytomegalovirus exposure and HLA in healthy donors. Clones were sequenced by immunoSEQ multiplex PCR, and TCRdb holds only the in-frame ones, with some missing. The repertoire includes 150,000 to 200,000 clones, roughly 84% of them detected once, and under 1.1% sits in the top ten. The sequenced material came from PBMCs. Source of these receptors: a man younger than 40 in good health and CMV-seronegative. Both conserved end residues are part of each CDR3. A D gene is named only where the DNA matches it firmly. Clone size is shown for a subset of rows, as once, few, many or a class of expanded clone.

d_gene: -
j_gene: TRBJ1-5
v_gene: TRBV5-1
abundance: -
CDR3aa: CASSFGGEVNQPQHF
CDR3nt: TGCGCCAGCAGCTTCGGGGGGGAGGTAAATCAGCCCCAGCATTTT

d_gene: TRBD1
j_gene: TRBJ2-5
v_gene: TRBV7-6
abundance: -
CDR3aa: CASSFLYFPGQGQETQYF
CDR3nt: TGTGCCAGCAGCTTCCTCTATTTTCCGGGACAGGGACAAGAGACCCAGTACTTC

d_gene: -
j_gene: TRBJ2-4
v_gene: TRBV12-5
abundance: -
CDR3aa: CASAPGVAKNIQYF
CDR3nt: TGTGCTAGTGCCCCAGGGGTAGCCAAAAACATTCAGTACTTC

d_gene: TRBD2
j_gene: TRBJ2-1
v_gene: TRBV9
abundance: -
CDR3aa: CASSGSLSSGQYNEQFF
CDR3nt: TGTGCCAGCAGCGGCAGTCTATCTAGCGGACAATACAATGAGCAGTTCTTC

d_gene: -
j_gene: TRBJ1-5
v_gene: TRBV5-1
abundance: -
CDR3aa: CASSPLGGQVGNQPQHF
CDR3nt: TGCGCCAGCAGCCCCCTGGGGGGGCAGGTGGGCAATCAGCCCCAGCATTTT

d_gene: -
j_gene: TRBJ2-6
v_gene: TRBV5-4
abundance: -
CDR3aa: CASGREGGPSGANVLTF
CDR3nt: TGTGCCAGCGGACGTGAGGGGGGGCCGTCGGGGGCCAACGTCCTGACTTTC

d_gene: TRBD1
j_gene: TRBJ1-1
v_gene: TRBV7-9
abundance: -
CDR3aa: CASSTRDRGLRNTEAFF
CDR3nt: TGTGCCAGCAGCACCCGGGACAGGGGGTTACGGAACACTGAAGCTTTCTTT

d_gene: TRBD2
j_gene: TRBJ2-1
v_gene: TRBV7-3
abundance: few
CDR3aa: CASSPGGEGNEQFF
CDR3nt: TGTGCCAGCAGCCCGGGGGGAGAGGGAAATGAGCAGTTCTTC

d_gene: -
j_gene: TRBJ2-5
v_gene: TRBV5-6
abundance: -
CDR3aa: CASSLLQGGRETQYF
CDR3nt: TGTGCCAGCAGCTTGCTTCAGGGTGGGAGGGAGACCCAGTACTTC

d_gene: TRBD1
j_gene: TRBJ1-6
v_gene: TRBV6-5
abundance: -
CDR3aa: CASSYAGGDSPLHF
CDR3nt: TGTGCCAGCAGTTACGCAGGGGGTGATTCACCCCTCCACTTT

d_gene: TRBD1
j_gene: TRBJ2-1
v_gene: TRBV5-1
abundance: -
CDR3aa: CASRPDRGAYNEQFF
CDR3nt: TGCGCCAGCAGACCAGACAGGGGAGCCTACAATGAGCAGTTCTTC

d_gene: TRBD1
j_gene: TRBJ2-3
v_gene: TRBV29-1
abundance: -
CDR3aa: CSVRGRLTDTQYF
CDR3nt: TGCAGCGTGAGGGGGCGATTAACCGATACGCAGTATTTT

d_gene: TRBD2
j_gene: TRBJ2-3
v_gene: TRBV9
abundance: -
CDR3aa: CASNLAGGGADTQYF
CDR3nt: TGTGCCAGCAACCTAGCGGGAGGGGGCGCAGATACGCAGTATTTT

d_gene: TRBD1
j_gene: TRBJ2-7
v_gene: TRBV9
abundance: -
CDR3aa: CASSVEGQGMGYEQYF
CDR3nt: TGTGCCAGCAGCGTAGAGGGACAGGGAATGGGTTACGAGCAGTACTTC

d_gene: TRBD2
j_gene: TRBJ2-7
v_gene: TRBV29-1
abundance: -
CDR3aa: CSVGTRTYEQYF
CDR3nt: TGCAGCGTGGGGACTAGGACCTACGAGCAGTACTTC

d_gene: TRBD1
j_gene: TRBJ2-3
v_gene: TRBV5-1
abundance: -
CDR3aa: CASSWRDRVPSWTQYF
CDR3nt: TGCGCCAGCAGCTGGCGGGACAGGGTCCCGTCATGGACGCAGTATTTT

d_gene: -
j_gene: TRBJ2-1
v_gene: TRBV5-6
abundance: -
CDR3aa: CASSFRTASSYNEQFF
CDR3nt: TGTGCCAGCAGCTTTCGGACAGCTAGCTCCTACAATGAGCAGTTCTTC

d_gene: TRBD1
j_gene: TRBJ1-4
v_gene: TRBV19
abundance: -
CDR3aa: CASSAGQGGREKLFF
CDR3nt: TGTGCCAGTAGTGCCGGACAGGGCGGGCGGGAAAAACTGTTTTTT

d_gene: TRBD1
j_gene: TRBJ1-2
v_gene: TRBV5-4
abundance: -
CDR3aa: CASSMRDRALYGYTF
CDR3nt: TGTGCCAGCAGCATGAGGGACAGGGCGCTATATGGCTACACCTTC

d_gene: -
j_gene: TRBJ1-1
v_gene: TRBV6-6
abundance: -
CDR3aa: CASRIGQLNTEAFF
CDR3nt: TGTGCCAGCAGAATAGGACAGTTGAACACTGAAGCTTTCTTT

d_gene: TRBD1
j_gene: TRBJ1-2
v_gene: TRBV4-1
abundance: -
CDR3aa: CASSQVGTGLKGYTF
CDR3nt: TGCGCCAGCAGCCAAGTCGGGACAGGGCTAAAAGGCTACACCTTC

d_gene: -
j_gene: TRBJ2-3
v_gene: TRBV5-1
abundance: once
CDR3aa: CASSSSQFGTDTQYF
CDR3nt: TGCGCCAGCAGCTCGTCTCAGTTCGGCACAGATACGCAGTATTTT

d_gene: -
j_gene: TRBJ2-6
v_gene: TRBV28
abundance: -
CDR3aa: CASRTPGLFSGANVLTF
CDR3nt: TGTGCCAGCAGAACACCGGGACTGTTTTCTGGGGCCAACGTCCTGACTTTC

d_gene: -
j_gene: TRBJ2-1
v_gene: TRBV5-1
abundance: -
CDR3aa: CASSFDTTSYNEQFF
CDR3nt: TGCGCCAGCAGCTTCGACACAACGAGTTACAATGAGCAGTTCTTC

d_gene: -
j_gene: TRBJ1-1
v_gene: TRBV7-9
abundance: few
CDR3aa: CASSYPLGGNTEAFF
CDR3nt: TGTGCCAGCAGCTACCCACTTGGCGGGAACACTGAAGCTTTCTTT

d_gene: -
j_gene: TRBJ2-4
v_gene: TRBV6-5
abundance: -
CDR3aa: CASTTGPGGGNIQYF
CDR3nt: TGTGCCAGCACCACAGGGCCAGGCGGGGGAAACATTCAGTACTTC

d_gene: TRBD2
j_gene: TRBJ2-1
v_gene: TRBV11-2
abundance: -
CDR3aa: CASSLSGGAYNEQFF
CDR3nt: TGTGCCAGCAGCTTAAGCGGGGGCGCATACAATGAGCAGTTCTTC

d_gene: -
j_gene: TRBJ2-3
v_gene: TRBV29-1
abundance: -
CDR3aa: CSVDGGGTDTQYF
CDR3nt: TGCAGCGTTGATGGCGGGGGCACAGATACGCAGTATTTT

d_gene: TRBD1
j_gene: TRBJ1-2
v_gene: TRBV5-1
abundance: -
CDR3aa: CASSIPGQGARGYTF
CDR3nt: TGCGCCAGCAGCATCCCGGGACAGGGGGCGCGGGGCTACACCTTC

d_gene: -
j_gene: TRBJ1-4
v_gene: TRBV7-6
abundance: few
CDR3aa: CASSFSTGPNEKLFF
CDR3nt: TGTGCCAGCAGCTTTTCGACAGGACCGAATGAAAAACTGTTTTTT